This T cell receptor (beta chain) was observed in a study of T cells in localized non-small cell lung cancer. The method was immunoSEQ multiplex PCR; TCRdb's version includes in-frame clones alone and lacks a portion of them. The data contain 40,000 to 50,000 clones, about nine tenths of them singletons. Study-wide results and limits: Within adjacent lung there appeared a median 57 of the top 100 tumor clones. With higher T cell density in blood came longer overall survival.

CDR1 is LNHDA, CDR2 SQIVND, per germline (reference sequence). V lost 3 bases and J 2 bases, leaving 11 bases between the germline ends. The CDR3 is 15 amino acids. This clone occurred once. The antigen remains unidentified. The chain combines TRBV19 with TRBJ2-1; no reliable D call. The material was peripheral blood, obtained before any cancer treatment. This TCR came from a female donor over 55 with stage I squamous cell lung carcinoma. The CDR3 bases are TGTGCCAGTAGTATTGAACAGCCCCCCTACAATGAGCAGTTCTTC. Translating gives CASSIEQPPYNEQFF.